Presented here are 6 T cell receptor beta chains from one specimen sequenced in a study of a mutant IDH1 vaccine in newly diagnosed glioma. These receptors' targets are unknown. Time point denoted: week 35, safety follow-up. One vaccine dose held 300 ug of mutant IDH1 20-mer peptide and came with topical imiquimod. TCRdb's copy holds only in-frame clones and misses some; the assay was immunoSEQ multiplex PCR. The table lists fewer than 35,000 clones, around 73% of them singletons. This sample comprised PBMCs, obtained from a glioma patient whose treatment included an IDH1 peptide vaccine. These receptors were obtained from a woman aged 40 to 49 with glioma.

The gene calls are TRBV6-5 and TRBJ2-1; D remains unclear. V lost 2 bases, J lost 6 bases, and 17 bases lay in between. CDR3 size: 16 residues. Per germline, CDR1 MNHEY and CDR2 SVGAGI. This CDR3 reads CASSYLRSGSSNEQFF. The DNA for the CDR3 is TGTGCCAGCAGTTACCTCCGCTCGGGCTCAAGCAATGAGCAGTTCTTC.

This clone was detected a few times. This rearrangement joins TRBV11-2 to TRBJ1-1; D unclear. This CDR3 has 16 residues. Germline V gene sequence: CDR1 SGHAT, CDR2 FQNNGV. Trimming took 0 bases from V and 0 from J, leaving 11 bases between them. CDR3 bases: TGTGCCAGCAGCTTAGATCCGTGGCAGTTGAACACTGAAGCTTTCTTT. This gives the protein CASSLDPWQLNTEAFF.

The chain uses TRBV27 and TRBJ2-7, with D maybe TRBD1 (6 bases). CDR3 length: 11 residues. Germline CDR1 and CDR2: MNHEY and SMNVEV (reference sequence). Trimming took 8 bases from V and 6 from J, leaving 11 bases between them. The CDR3 sequence is CASFTGFEQYF. The CDR3 bases are TGTGCCAGCTTCACAGGGTTCGAGCAGTACTTC.

The chain couples TRBV19 to TRBJ1-1; a possible D gene is TRBD1 (5 bases). CDR1 LNHDA and CDR2 SQIVND come from the germline V gene (reference sequence). The CDR3 runs to 13 residues. V lost 5 bases and J lost 1, with 8 bases in between. The CDR3 DNA reads TGTGCCAGTAGTCACCAGGGGAACACTGAAGCTTTCTTT. Translation: CASSHQGNTEAFF.

This clone showed up just a few times. The chain employs TRBV30 and TRBJ1-5; D call uncertain. Germline V gives CDR1 GTSNPN, CDR2 SVGIG (reference sequence). The germline V and J ends were trimmed by 2 bases and 4 bases, with 12 bases remaining between them. The CDR3 length is 14 residues. The CDR3 sequence: CAWSSVSGNQPQHF. In DNA form, the CDR3 reads TGTGCCTGGAGTTCCGTTTCGGGGAATCAGCCCCAGCATTTT.

The V gene is TRBV7-2, the J gene TRBJ1-1, with D uncertain. This CDR3 is 11 amino acids long. Trimming removed 3 bases at V and 8 bases at J, with 7 bases between. Germline CDR1 reads SGHTA; CDR2 reads FQGNSA. CDR3 DNA: TGTGCCAGCAGCTTTGTTAAAGAAGCTTTCTTT. It translates to CASSFVKEAFF.